The TCR beta chain described here comes from a study of blood T cell repertoires in COVID-19. On the study more broadly: Acute and convalescent COVID-19 specimens originated in the United States, Italy and Spain. The analysed material was cDNA or gDNA that came from T cells, B-cell-depleted T cells, or PBMCs.

Between the trimmed V and J ends, which lost 5 bases and 3 bases, there was a span of 13 bases. Germline V gene lookup returns CDR1 SGHAT and CDR2 FQNNGV. The CDR3 totals 15 residues. In the original analysis: Estimated nucleated cell counts came from reference gene primer amplification. Data came from immunoSEQ multiplex PCR; TCRdb stores just in-frame clones and leaves some out. V and J calls and clone size are those listed in that table; D and trimming were worked out from the DNA. The profile shows 200,000 to 250,000 clones, about three quarters of them singletons. The sample consisted of peripheral blood. The V gene is TRBV11-2, the J gene TRBJ2-2; no clear D gene. The sequence came from a woman in her 70s with acute or convalescent COVID-19. CDR3 amino acids: CASSPYRPDTGELFF. The CDR3 DNA sequence: TGTGCCAGCAGCCCTTACCGTCCGGACACCGGGGAGCTGTTTTTT.